The 14 T cell receptor beta chains below come from one sample, sequenced in a study of CXCR3-negative and CXCR3-positive naive CD8 T cells. All TRB cDNA libraries came from 5' RACE performed with UMI labels. Reprocessing the 5' RACE reads, TCRdb reports a single entry for every CDR3 protein and omits DNA. This listing includes about 120,000 distinct CDR3 sequences. Sequences were obtained from naive CXCR3- CD8+ T cells from blood. Specified subset: CD45RO-CCR7+CD27+CD95- naive CD8+ T cells lacking CXCR3 (TNR3-). These receptors all come from a human donor in good health. Some clones in this sample may be carry-over from other donors' samples.

The V and J genes are TRBV28 and TRBJ2-5; TCRdb proposes TRBD2, but this gene call is untestable without DNA. This CDR3 contains 13 residues. Germline V gene lookup returns CDR1 MDHEN and CDR2 SYDVKM. CDR3 loop: CASRTSIGETQYF. Combining the CDR3 with reference TRBV28 and TRBJ2-5 gives the whole variable domain DVKVTQSSRYLVKRTGEKVFLECVQDMDHENMFWYRQDPGLGLRLIYFSYDVKMKEKGDIPEGYSVSREKKERFSLILESASTNQTSMYLCASRTSIGETQYFGPGTRLLVL.

The rearrangement joins TRBV28 to TRBJ2-7; TCRdb outputs TRBD1, but without DNA this stays unchecked. The CDR3 is made up of 15 amino acids. Germline lookup yields CDR1 MDHEN and CDR2 SYDVKM. The CDR3 reads CASSFAPGGPGEQYF.

The rearrangement joins TRBV6-5 to TRBJ2-4. CDR1 and CDR2 (germline): MNHEY, SVGAGI. The CDR3 length is 13 residues. The CDR3 is CASSPHRSNIQYF.

The rearrangement uses TRBV7-9 and TRBJ1-2. Germline CDR1 reads SEHNR; CDR2 reads FQNEAQ (reference sequence). This CDR3 spans 14 amino acids. The CDR3 spells CASSLVSRNYAYTF.

The chain uses TRBV28 and TRBJ2-1; TCRdb's assignment of TRBD2 cannot be checked, as there is no DNA. This CDR3 contains 15 residues. CDR1 is MDHEN, CDR2 SYDVKM, per germline. Here the CDR3 reads CASGPRGTSKDEQFF. The entire variable domain, with the rest obtained from reference TRBV28 and TRBJ2-1, is as follows: DVKVTQSSRYLVKRTGEKVFLECVQDMDHENMFWYRQDPGLGLRLIYFSYDVKMKEKGDIPEGYSVSREKKERFSLILESASTNQTSMYLCASGPRGTSKDEQFFGPGTRLTVL.

The V gene is TRBV24-1, the J gene TRBJ1-1; absent DNA, TCRdb's TRBD1 call cannot be checked. This CDR3 is 14 amino acids long. Germline assignment: CDR1 KGHDR and CDR2 SFDVKD. CDR3: CATSDGTGVTEAFF.

The chain's CDR3 is CASSYSRQNIQYF. This chain links TRBV6-2 or TRBV6-3 with TRBJ2-4. Germline V gives CDR1 MNHEY, CDR2 SVGEGT. This CDR3 spans 13 amino acids.

The chain links TRBV6-5 to TRBJ2-7; TCRdb returns TRBD1, unconfirmable since there is no DNA. Germline CDR1 MNHEY, CDR2 SVGAGI. The CDR3 runs to 14 residues. CDR3 sequence: CASSYYQGTYEQYF.

The chain couples TRBV21-1 to TRBJ2-6; TCRdb's D call, TRBD1, is unchecked because there is no DNA. TRBV21-1 is listed as a pseudogene. The CDR3 is 21 amino acids. CDR3 loop: CASSKGGVGQGGSPGANVLTF.

V and J are TRBV6-5 and TRBJ2-1; the D call of TRBD2 rests on TCRdb alone, since no DNA is present to check it. Germline CDR1 reads MNHEY; CDR2 reads SVGAGI. The CDR3 totals 15 residues. CDR3 residues: CASSLSGGAYNEQFF.

The chain couples TRBV4-1 to TRBJ2-3; TCRdb designates TRBD1, a call that cannot be tested without DNA. The germline CDR1 and CDR2 sequences are MGHRA and YSYEKL. This CDR3 is 16 amino acids long. The CDR3 sequence is CASSQEGTASTDTQYF.

The chain joins TRBV7-9 to TRBJ2-1; TCRdb proposes TRBD1, but this gene call is untestable without DNA. This CDR3 is built from 11 residues. The V gene's germline CDR1 is SEHNR and CDR2 FQNEAQ (reference sequence). This chain's CDR3 is CAWGARGEQFF.

This chain uses TRBV19 with TRBJ2-7; TCRdb's D call, TRBD2, is unchecked because there is no DNA. This CDR3 has 16 amino acids. Germline lookup yields CDR1 LNHDA and CDR2 SQIVND (reference sequence). The chain's CDR3 is CASSIAGLAGNHEQYF.

The chain carries TRBV12-3 or TRBV12-4 and TRBJ1-1; TCRdb lists TRBD1, though no DNA is available to test this call. CDR3 length: 16 residues. The CDR3 loop is CASSAGDRYLGTEAFF.